These T cell receptor beta chains were read from a single sample in a study of blood T cell repertoires in COVID-19. Clones were read by immunoSEQ multiplex PCR, and TCRdb kept only the in-frame ones, dropping some. The data show hundreds of thousands of clones, roughly nine tenths seen once. The source material was PBMCs or T cells enriched from blood (not recorded which). These receptors were taken from a man aged 25-45 years who had recovered from COVID-19. Each CDR3 is given with its conserved first and last residue. Each record gives: J gene, clone size, V gene, D gene, CDR3 DNA, CDR3 protein. A D gene is named only where the DNA matches it firmly. A clone size is listed for some rows: how often the clone was seen (once, few, many), or a class if it is expanded.

TRBJ2-7	NA	TRBV28	NA	TGTGCCAGCAGTCCCTCGTCCCCTTACGAGCAGTACTTC	CASSPSSPYEQYF
TRBJ1-5	NA	TRBV13	NA	TGTGCCAGCAGCTTAGGGCCGCGAGGGAATCAGCCCCAGCATTTT	CASSLGPRGNQPQHF
TRBJ2-5	NA	TRBV7-9	TRBD2	TGTGCCAGCAGCTTAAGGATCCTCGGGGGGGAGACCCAGTACTTC	CASSLRILGGETQYF
TRBJ1-3	once	TRBV5-1	TRBD1	TGCGCCAGCAGCTCCGGGACAGAAAAAGGAAACACCATATATTTT	CASSSGTEKGNTIYF
TRBJ2-7	NA	TRBV7-2	TRBD1	TGTGCCAGCAGCATGGCGGGACAGGTAACCTACGAGCAGTACTTC	CASSMAGQVTYEQYF
TRBJ2-2	NA	TRBV24-1	NA	TGTGCCACCAGTTTCCCTCTGGGGGAGCTGTTTTTT	CATSFPLGELFF
TRBJ2-1	NA	TRBV7-2	NA	TGTGCCAGCAGATTCGGCGGGAATAAGGGCGAGCAGTTCTTC	CASRFGGNKGEQFF
TRBJ2-7	few	TRBV19	TRBD1	TGTGCCAGTAGTAGGGGGGCCGGGACAGGGAACTACGAGCAGTACTTC	CASSRGAGTGNYEQYF
TRBJ2-2	NA	TRBV9	NA	TGTGCCAGCAGCGTCCTTCCCAGTGGGGGCTCGAACACCGGGGAGCTGTTTTTT	CASSVLPSGGSNTGELFF
TRBJ1-2	NA	TRBV28	NA	TGTGCCAGCAGTTTTCCCCGGGGAGGAAATTATGGCTACACCTTC	CASSFPRGGNYGYTF
TRBJ2-2	NA	TRBV5-1	NA	TGCGCCAGCAGCTTCCGGACAGCCCACACCGGGGAGCTGTTTTTT	CASSFRTAHTGELFF
TRBJ2-7	NA	TRBV15	NA	TGTGCCACCAGCAGAGACATGACGCAGGGGCAGTACTTC	CATSRDMTQGQYF
TRBJ1-3	NA	TRBV4-2	NA	TGTGCCAGCAGCCAAGGGGACACTCGAAATTTT	CASSQGDTRNF
TRBJ2-2	NA	TRBV27	TRBD2	TGTGCCAGCAGTTTACTCATCGTTCGGCGGGAGCGGGACACCGGGGAGCTGTTTTTT	CASSLLIVRRERDTGELFF
TRBJ2-3	once	TRBV9	TRBD1	TGTGCCAGCAGCGTAGTGGGACAGGGTACAGATACGCAGTATTTT	CASSVVGQGTDTQYF
TRBJ2-7	NA	TRBV28	NA	TGTGCCAGCAGTTCCGTCGAGCAGTACTTC	CASSSVEQYF
TRBJ2-2	NA	TRBV13	TRBD2	TGTGCCAGCAGCTCCGGGACTAGCTGGGCCGCGACCGGGGAGCTGTTTTTT	CASSSGTSWAATGELFF
TRBJ1-1	NA	TRBV7-9	NA	TGTGCCAGCAGCCACGGACAGTACCTAATCACTGAAGCTTTCTTT	CASSHGQYLITEAFF
TRBJ2-1	NA	TRBV27	TRBD2	TGTGCCAGCAGTCGACTAGCGGGTTACAATGAGCAGTTCTTC	CASSRLAGYNEQFF
TRBJ1-5	NA	TRBV27	NA	TGTGCCAGCAGTTTGGCGGGCCAAGTTAATCAGCCCCAGCATTTT	CASSLAGQVNQPQHF
TRBJ1-2	NA	TRBV28	NA	TGTGCCAGCAGTACTTGGACAGCCCCTTACTCTGGCTACACCTTC	CASSTWTAPYSGYTF
TRBJ1-1	NA	TRBV19	NA	TGTGCCAGTAGTATAGGACAGGAATGGTCCGAAGCTTTCTTT	CASSIGQEWSEAFF
TRBJ1-1	NA	TRBV3-1/TRBV3-2	NA	TGTGCCAGCAGCCAGACAGTAAGCGACACTGAAGCTTTCTTT	CASSQTVSDTEAFF
TRBJ1-5	NA	TRBV19	NA	TGTGCCAGTAAGGTCAGGGGTGGCAATCAGCCCCAGCATTTT	CASKVRGGNQPQHF
TRBJ1-2	NA	TRBV6-5	TRBD1	TGTGCCAGCAGTTACTCCGCGACAGGGGACTATGGCTACACCTTC	CASSYSATGDYGYTF
TRBJ2-2	NA	TRBV27	NA	TGTGCCAGCAGTCCGACGGGTTGGGGGGACACCGGGGAGCTGTTTTTT	CASSPTGWGDTGELFF
TRBJ2-7	NA	TRBV6-5	NA	TGTGCCAGCAACACAAAGGGGGGGCCCTACGAGCAGTACTTC	CASNTKGGPYEQYF
TRBJ1-1	NA	TRBV7-6	NA	TGTGCCAGCAGCTTAAGTACGGGTGTGAGCACTGAAGCTTTCTTT	CASSLSTGVSTEAFF
TRBJ2-3	NA	TRBV7-3	TRBD2	TGTGCCAGCAGCTTTAGCGGGCTTAGCACAGATACGCAGTATTTT	CASSFSGLSTDTQYF
TRBJ2-1	NA	TRBV7-2	NA	TGTGCCAGCAGCTATACTAGCAGAAGTTACAATGAGCAGTTCTTC	CASSYTSRSYNEQFF
TRBJ2-7	once	TRBV6-6	NA	TGTGCCAGCAGTTACGCCGGGACTTACTACGAGCAGTACTTC	CASSYAGTYYEQYF
TRBJ2-3	NA	TRBV7-9	TRBD1	TGTGCCAGCAGCGTGGATTCGAGGGGGCCCGCGAGGACAGATACGCAGTATTTT	CASSVDSRGPARTDTQYF
TRBJ2-3	NA	TRBV4-1	TRBD2	TGCGCCAGCAGCCAAGATAGACTAGCGGCCACAGATACGCAGTATTTT	CASSQDRLAATDTQYF
TRBJ2-7	NA	TRBV7-2	NA	TGTGCCAGCAGCTTATCGGGTGGTGTCTACGAGCAGTACTTC	CASSLSGGVYEQYF
TRBJ1-1	NA	TRBV14	NA	TGTGCCAGCAGCCAAGTAAGGGGGAGGGAGAACACTGAAGCTTTCTTT	CASSQVRGRENTEAFF
TRBJ1-1	NA	TRBV30	NA	TGTGCCTGGAGTGAACGAGGGAACGCTGAAGCTTTCTTT	CAWSERGNAEAFF
TRBJ2-2	NA	TRBV3-1/TRBV3-2	NA	TGTGCCAGCAGCCAAGAGGGAGTGGCAGTTAACACCGGGGAGCTGTTTTTT	CASSQEGVAVNTGELFF
TRBJ2-7	NA	TRBV15	TRBD1	TGTGCCACCAGCAGAGAGATAAGGACAGGCCCTTCCTACGAGCAGTACTTC	CATSREIRTGPSYEQYF
TRBJ1-2	NA	TRBV12-3/TRBV12-4	TRBD1	TGTGCCAGCAGTTTCGGGACAGCTTATGGCTACACCTTC	CASSFGTAYGYTF
TRBJ1-3	NA	TRBV5-6	NA	TGTGCCAGCAGCTTTGAGGAAACTGGAAACACCATATATTTT	CASSFEETGNTIYF
TRBJ2-1	NA	TRBV9	NA	TGTGCCAGCAGCGTAGAACAGGGCTCCTACAATGAGCAGTTCTTC	CASSVEQGSYNEQFF
TRBJ1-2	NA	TRBV12-3/TRBV12-4	TRBD1	TGTGCCAGCAGTTTAAGCAGGGGGGATGGCTACACCTTC	CASSLSRGDGYTF
TRBJ2-7	NA	TRBV11-2	NA	TGTGCCAGCAGCTTTAGTGCTCACGAGCAGTACTTC	CASSFSAHEQYF
TRBJ2-6	NA	TRBV28	NA	TGTGCCAGCGGGAGACCTGGGGCCAACGTCCTGACTTTC	CASGRPGANVLTF
TRBJ2-7	NA	TRBV7-9	NA	TGTGCCAGCAGCCCTACCCCATACGAGCAGTACTTC	CASSPTPYEQYF
TRBJ2-7	NA	TRBV3-1/TRBV3-2	NA	TGTGCCAGCAGCGGGGCGGCGTACTCCTACGAGCAGTACTTC	CASSGAAYSYEQYF
TRBJ1-1	NA	TRBV5-4	NA	TGTGCCAGCAGCTTGGGGGGTGGCGGGGTCAACACTGAAGCTTTCTTT	CASSLGGGGVNTEAFF
TRBJ2-5	NA	TRBV28	TRBD2	TGTGCCAGCAGCCCAAAACTAGCGCTCCAAGTCGCGTACTTC	CASSPKLALQVAYF
TRBJ2-1	NA	TRBV11-2	NA	TGTGCCAGCAGCCCCGGACTATCCCCCTACAATGAGCAGTTCTTC	CASSPGLSPYNEQFF
TRBJ2-7	NA	TRBV27	NA	TGTGCCAGCAGTCAACTATCCCCCTACGAGCAGTACTTC	CASSQLSPYEQYF
TRBJ2-7	NA	TRBV11-2	NA	TGTGCCAGCAGCGAAGACCGACTAAGGCGGGTCTACGAGCAGTACTTC	CASSEDRLRRVYEQYF
TRBJ1-5	NA	TRBV7-2	TRBD1	TGTGCCAGCAGCACATCGACAGGGGGCGGTCAGCCCCAGCATTTT	CASSTSTGGGQPQHF
TRBJ1-1	once	TRBV2	TRBD1	TGTGCCAGCAGTGAGGGACAGGGAATGAACACTGAAGCTTTCTTT	CASSEGQGMNTEAFF